The 6 T cell receptor beta chains below were found in one sample sequenced in a study of T and B cells in COVID-19 patients. Blood genomic DNA input for TRB amplification was about 240-550 ng. Multiplex PCR with BIOMED2 TRB-A/B primer pools amplified TRB rearrangements. TCRdb reprocessed the multiplex PCR reads via MiXCR and lists one record per CDR3 protein. This table has several thousand distinct CDR3 sequences, roughly 30% appearing once. Material: blood. These receptors were collected from a human donor who had recovered from COVID-19.

This clonotype was observed a few times. The rearrangement joins TRBV19 to TRBJ1-1, with D perhaps TRBD1 (5 bases). Germline V gene lookup returns CDR1 LNHDA and CDR2 SQIVND (reference sequence). V lost 3 bases, J lost 0 bases, and 14 bases lay in between. The CDR3 is 16 residues long. The CDR3 DNA follows: TGTGCCAGTAGTATGGTGGGGGTTGGCATGAACACTGAAGCTTTCTTT. As protein: CASSMVGVGMNTEAFF.

This clonotype has a handful of counts. This chain joins TRBV18 and TRBJ1-4; 7 bases are a match to TRBD1. This CDR3 region has 15 residues. J lost 6 bases, V lost 6 bases, and 10 bases had no gene match. Germline CDR1 is KGHSH and CDR2 is LQKENI. This chain's CDR3 is CASSLGTTGYEKLFF. The CDR3 DNA sequence: TGTGCCAGCTCCCTAGGCACGACAGGGTATGAAAAACTGTTTTTT.

There are a few counts of this clonotype. The chain couples TRBV15 to TRBJ2-5, with 9 bases matching TRBD1. V was pared by 3 bases and J by 4 bases, with 12 bases of the junction left unmatched. Germline V gene data show CDR1 as LNHNV and CDR2 as YYDKDF (reference sequence). The CDR3 is 17 residues long. The CDR3 coding sequence is TGTGCCACCAGCAGCATTCAAGCCCAACAGGGGGCAGAGACCCAGTACTTC. Translated, it gives CATSSIQAQQGAETQYF.

This CDR3 reads CASSRGTYNEQFF. CDR3 coding DNA: TGTGCCAGCAGCCGGGGTACCTACAATGAGCAGTTCTTC. The gene calls are TRBV14 and TRBJ2-1; no reliable D call. V was trimmed by 4 bases and J by 2 bases, leaving 6 bases between them. The CDR3 is 13 residues long. Germline V CDR1 and CDR2: SGHDN, FVKESK.

J is TRBJ1-2 and V is TRBV6-6; 9 nucleotides agree with TRBD1. In germline, CDR1 is MNHNY, CDR2 SVGAGI (reference sequence). V shed 8 bases, J shed 3 bases, and the junction held 13 bases outside the gene matches. The CDR3 is 16 residues long. DNA of the CDR3: TGTGCCAGCGGACGCGGACAGGGGAATTTGGACTATGGCTACACCTTC. Translation: CASGRGQGNLDYGYTF.

The V gene is TRBV20-1, the J gene TRBJ1-1; a weak D match, TRBD1 (6 bases). Germline V gene data show CDR1 as DFQATT and CDR2 as SNEGSKA (reference sequence). The CDR3 covers 15 residues. V gave up 0 bases and J gave up 7 bases, with 18 bases separating them. The CDR3 spells CSARDQVSGAGEAFF. In DNA, the CDR3 is TGCAGTGCTAGAGATCAAGTTTCAGGGGCCGGTGAAGCTTTCTTT.